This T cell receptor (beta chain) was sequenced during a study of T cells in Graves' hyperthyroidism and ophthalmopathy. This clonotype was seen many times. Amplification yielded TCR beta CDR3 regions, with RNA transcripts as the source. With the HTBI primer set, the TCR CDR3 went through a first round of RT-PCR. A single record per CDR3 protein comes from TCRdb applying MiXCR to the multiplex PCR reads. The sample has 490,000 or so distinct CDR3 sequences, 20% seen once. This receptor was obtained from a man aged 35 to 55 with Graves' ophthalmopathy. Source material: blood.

In nucleotides, the CDR3 is TGTGCCAGCTCACCCGTCAGCGCGAACACCGGGGAGCTGTTTTTT. It encodes CASSPVSANTGELFF. The chain is built from TRBV18 and TRBJ2-2; D is unclear. There are 15 residues in the CDR3. The germline V and J ends were trimmed by 3 bases and 0 bases, with 8 bases remaining between them. Germline values: CDR1 KGHSH, CDR2 LQKENI.